A selection of T cell receptor beta chains follows, all from one sample in a study of blood T cells in healthy people across ages. TCRdb reprocessed the 5' RACE reads with MiXCR, giving one entry per CDR3 protein. The data hold fewer than 2,000,000 distinct CDR3 sequences, with 39% observed a single time. Sequenced input: blood. All receptors come from a human donor in good health. Both conserved end residues are part of each CDR3. A D gene is named only where the DNA matches it firmly. Where a row states a size, it is once, few, many or the class of an expanded clone; other rows omit it.

>.|TRBJ2-5|TRBV12-3/TRBV12-4|.
TGTGCCAGCAGTTTAGTTGGGGGTTTAAACCAAGAGACCCAGTACTTC
CASSLVGGLNQETQYF
>.|TRBJ2-3|TRBV5-1|.
TGCGCCAGCGGGATAGGTAGCGGCACTAGCACAGATACGCAGTATTTT
CASGIGSGTSTDTQYF
>few|TRBJ1-2|TRBV12-3/TRBV12-4|TRBD1
TGTGCCAGCAGTCTCAAGACAGGGGGCTATGGCTACACCTTC
CASSLKTGGYGYTF
>.|TRBJ1-1|TRBV4-2|.
TGTGCCAGCAGCCGACCTCCAGAGCTCACTGAAGCTTTCTTT
CASSRPPELTEAFF
>.|TRBJ2-3|TRBV13|TRBD1
TGTACCAGCAGCCCGTGGACAGGGTCCACAGATACGCAGTATTTT
CTSSPWTGSTDTQYF
>.|TRBJ2-3|TRBV15|.
TGTGCCACCAGCAGAGATCTCCTGACGACCGTTCAAGATACGCAGTATTTT
CATSRDLLTTVQDTQYF
>few|TRBJ2-3|TRBV5-1|.
TGCGCCAGCAGCTCCCTCGGGGGTAGCGGCACAGATACGCAGTATTTT
CASSSLGGSGTDTQYF
>.|TRBJ2-2|TRBV5-1|.
TGCGCCAGCAGACACGCGGAGAACACCGGGGAGCTGTTTTTT
CASRHAENTGELFF
>few|TRBJ1-1|TRBV7-3|.
TGTGCCAGCAGCTCACGGGGGGGTAGGGGCGCTGAAGCTTTCTTT
CASSSRGGRGAEAFF
>.|TRBJ2-7|TRBV7-9|TRBD1
TGTGCCAGCAGCTCTACCCGAAGGGGACAGCCCCACGAGCAGTACTTC
CASSSTRRGQPHEQYF
>.|TRBJ1-1|TRBV5-1|.
TGCGCCAGCAGCTTTGGCAGGGCCGGGAACACTGAAGCTTTCTTT
CASSFGRAGNTEAFF
>.|TRBJ1-2|TRBV20-1|.
TGCAGTGCTAGGTCCGGGGACGGCTATGGCTACACCTTC
CSARSGDGYGYTF
>few|TRBJ2-1|TRBV4-3|TRBD2
TGCGCCAGCAGCCAAGGGCTATACATAGCGGGAGGAACTTACAATGAGCAGTTCTTC
CASSQGLYIAGGTYNEQFF
>many|TRBJ2-3|TRBV10-3|TRBD2
TGTGCCATCAACCGTAGCGGGCGAGGCACAGATACGCAGTATTTT
CAINRSGRGTDTQYF
>.|TRBJ2-1|TRBV11-2|.
TGTGCCAGCAGCTTTACCTCTTCAAGGGTGTACAATGAGCAGTTCTTC
CASSFTSSRVYNEQFF
>few|TRBJ2-1|TRBV5-1|.
TGCGCCGGCAGCCGAACCCCACTTGGGTCCTACAATGAGCAGTTCTTC
CAGSRTPLGSYNEQFF
>.|TRBJ1-1|TRBV5-1|.
TGCGCCAGCAGCCCCTCGGTCGCGGGGGAGAACACTGAAGCTTTCTTT
CASSPSVAGENTEAFF
>few|TRBJ2-1|TRBV29-1|TRBD2
TGCAGCGTTGTTAGCGGGGGAAGTAGTGAGCAGTTCTTC
CSVVSGGSSEQFF
>.|TRBJ2-4|TRBV11-3|.
TGTGCCAGCAGCTTAGGTGGGTGGCTAGCGCCACGGGAGCAGTACTTC
CASSLGGWLAPREQYF
>.|TRBJ1-1|TRBV7-3|TRBD1
TGTGCCAGCAGCACATCCGGGACAGGGGACACTGAAGCTTTCTTT
CASSTSGTGDTEAFF
>.|TRBJ2-3|TRBV7-2|.
TGTGCCAGCAGCTTAGTTAGCGACACAGATACGCAGTATTTT
CASSLVSDTDTQYF
>many|TRBJ2-1|TRBV20-1|TRBD2
TGCAGTGCTAGATTAACTAGCGGGGGTTACGATGAGCAGTTCTTC
CSARLTSGGYDEQFF
>few|TRBJ1-1|TRBV29-1|TRBD1
TGCAGCGTGAGCCGGACAGGGTCGAACACTGAAGCTTTCTTT
CSVSRTGSNTEAFF
>.|TRBJ2-1|TRBV19|TRBD1
TGTGCCAGTAGCACCGTAGAGGGGGCGAGACTCGTAGAGCAGTTCTTC
CASSTVEGARLVEQFF
>.|TRBJ1-1|TRBV28|.
TGTGCCAGCTCCGGGGAGGGGGTGAACACTGAAGCTTTCTTT
CASSGEGVNTEAFF
>.|TRBJ2-5|TRBV7-2|TRBD2
TGTGCCAGCAGCTTAGTGGTGTCTGTGGGGACTAGCGGCAAAGAGACCCAGTACTTC
CASSLVVSVGTSGKETQYF
>few|TRBJ1-2|TRBV4-1|.
TGCGCCAGCAGCCCCCTAATTGGAGGGGGCTATGGCTACACCTTC
CASSPLIGGGYGYTF
>.|TRBJ2-5|TRBV7-9|.
TGTGCCAGCAGCTTAGGGAGGCAGGGGGAGACCCAGTACTTC
CASSLGRQGETQYF
>.|TRBJ2-7|TRBV5-6|TRBD2
TGTGCCAGCAGCTCGACCGGGACTAGCAACAAGCAGTACTTC
CASSSTGTSNKQYF
>.|TRBJ2-1|TRBV5-1|.
TGCGCCAGCAGCTTCGCCGCAGGGGAGACCTACAATGAGCAGTTCTTC
CASSFAAGETYNEQFF
>.|TRBJ1-1|TRBV6-6|.
TGTGCCAGCAGAAAGACGCTGAACACTGAAGCTTTCTTT
CASRKTLNTEAFF
>.|TRBJ2-7|TRBV28|TRBD1
TGTGCCAGCAGATCCGGGACAGCATCCTACGAGCAGTACTTC
CASRSGTASYEQYF
>.|TRBJ2-1|TRBV20-1|.
TGCAGTGCTGGGTCGACCAATGAGCAGTTCTTC
CSAGSTNEQFF
>.|TRBJ1-5|TRBV29-1|.
TGCAGCGCCCGGACCGATGGGCCCCAGCATTTT
CSARTDGPQHF
>.|TRBJ2-3|TRBV5-6|.
TGTGCCAGCAGCTCCTCCAATAGCGATACGCAGTATTTT
CASSSSNSDTQYF
>few|TRBJ1-1|TRBV11-1|.
TGTGCCAGCAGCTCGTTACAGGTGAACACTGAAGCTTTCTTT
CASSSLQVNTEAFF
>.|TRBJ2-1|TRBV9|.
TGTGCCAGCAGCTTCAAAGCCGAGGAGAATGAGCAGTTCTTC
CASSFKAEENEQFF
>.|TRBJ2-5|TRBV29-1|TRBD2
TGCAGCGTTTTCACCAGCGGGGGGCTCGCCACCAAAGAGACCCAGTACTTC
CSVFTSGGLATKETQYF
>.|TRBJ2-1|TRBV24-1|.
TGTGCCACCAGTGCTCAGGCTGTGGTGAGCTCCTACAATGAGCAGTTCTTC
CATSAQAVVSSYNEQFF
>.|TRBJ2-3|TRBV20-1|.
TGCAGTGCTAGAGATACTTTGGGGGCAGATACGCAGTATTTT
CSARDTLGADTQYF
>.|TRBJ1-2|TRBV20-1|.
TGCAGTGCTAGACCGCCGGGGGACTATGGCTACACCTTC
CSARPPGDYGYTF
>.|TRBJ1-1|TRBV7-6|.
TGTGCCGGCAGCCTTGGTGGGGGTGAAGCTTTCTTT
CAGSLGGGEAFF
>.|TRBJ1-2|TRBV10-3|.
TGTGCCATCAGTGAGTCGATGGGGGGCGCGGTGGTCTATGGCTACACCTTC
CAISESMGGAVVYGYTF
>.|TRBJ1-1|TRBV7-6|TRBD1
TGTGCCAGCAGCGGACAGGGGGTGATGAACACTGAAGCTTTCTTT
CASSGQGVMNTEAFF
>.|TRBJ2-5|TRBV7-2|TRBD1
TGTGCCAGCAGCTCTAGGACAGGGAGGAGAGAGACCCAGTACTTC
CASSSRTGRRETQYF
>.|TRBJ2-7|TRBV7-3|TRBD2
TGTGCCAGCAGCCCTCGGGGAGGGTTGGGGTACGAGCAGTACTTC
CASSPRGGLGYEQYF